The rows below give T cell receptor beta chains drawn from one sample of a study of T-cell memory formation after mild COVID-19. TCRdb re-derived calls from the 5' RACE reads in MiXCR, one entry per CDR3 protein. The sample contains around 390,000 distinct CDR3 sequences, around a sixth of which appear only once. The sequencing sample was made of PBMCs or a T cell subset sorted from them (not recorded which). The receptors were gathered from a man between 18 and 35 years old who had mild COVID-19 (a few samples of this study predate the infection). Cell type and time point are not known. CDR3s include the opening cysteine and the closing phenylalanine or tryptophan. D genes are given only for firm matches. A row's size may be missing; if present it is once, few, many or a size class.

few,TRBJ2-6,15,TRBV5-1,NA,CASSLLQSGANVLTF,TGCGCCAGCAGCTTGTTGCAGTCTGGGGCCAACGTCCTGACTTTC
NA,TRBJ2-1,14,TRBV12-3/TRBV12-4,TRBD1,CASSPWDSNNEQFF,TGTGCCAGCAGTCCCTGGGACAGCAACAATGAGCAGTTCTTC
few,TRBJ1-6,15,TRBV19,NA,CASSITGTFNSPLHF,TGTGCCAGTAGTATAACCGGGACCTTTAATTCACCCCTCCACTTT
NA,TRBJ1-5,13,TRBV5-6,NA,CASSFGGTQPQHF,TGTGCCAGCAGCTTTGGGGGGACTCAGCCCCAGCATTTT
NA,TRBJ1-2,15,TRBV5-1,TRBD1,CASSPTGTGDYGYTF,TGCGCCAGCAGTCCTACCGGGACAGGGGACTATGGCTACACCTTC
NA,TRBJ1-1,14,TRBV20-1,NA,CSARDLQQVAEAFF,TGCAGTGCTAGAGATCTCCAACAGGTTGCTGAAGCTTTCTTT
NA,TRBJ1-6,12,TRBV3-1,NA,CASSQEGSPLHF,TGTGCCAGCAGCCAAGAGGGATCACCCCTCCACTTT
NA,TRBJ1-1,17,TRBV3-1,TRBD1,CASSQKRQGLIKPEAFF,TGTGCCAGCAGCCAGAAAAGACAGGGGTTGATTAAACCTGAAGCTTTCTTT
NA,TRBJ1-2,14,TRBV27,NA,CASSLSRTSQGYTF,TGTGCCAGCAGTTTATCCAGGACCTCTCAGGGCTACACCTTC
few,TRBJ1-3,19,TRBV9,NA,CASSVVETPGHLRGNTIYF,TGTGCCAGCAGCGTAGTCGAGACCCCGGGACACCTCCGAGGAAACACCATATATTTT
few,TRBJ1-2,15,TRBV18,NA,CASSPPGGRNYGYTF,TGTGCCAGCTCACCACCGGGGGGTCGGAACTATGGCTACACCTTC
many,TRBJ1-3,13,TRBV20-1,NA,CSASKGRADTIYF,TGCAGTGCCTCCAAGGGCAGGGCTGACACCATATATTTT
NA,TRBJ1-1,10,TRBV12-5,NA,CASARTEAFF,TGTGCTAGTGCGAGGACTGAAGCTTTCTTT
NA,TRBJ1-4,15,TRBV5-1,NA,CASRLTGSTNEKLFF,TGCGCCAGCAGGTTGACAGGATCCACTAATGAAAAACTGTTTTTT
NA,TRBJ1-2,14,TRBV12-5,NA,CASGTPDRLNGYTF,TGTGCTAGTGGCACTCCAGACAGATTAAATGGCTACACCTTC
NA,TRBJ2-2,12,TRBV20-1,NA,CSVTVDTGELFF,TGCAGTGTAACAGTGGACACCGGGGAGCTGTTTTTT
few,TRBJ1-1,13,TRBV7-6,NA,CASSEGGTTEAFF,TGTGCCAGCAGCGAGGGAGGAACCACTGAAGCTTTCTTT
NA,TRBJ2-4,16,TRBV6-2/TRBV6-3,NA,CASSYSKWLTKNIQYF,TGTGCCAGCAGTTACTCGAAATGGCTAACCAAAAACATTCAGTACTTC
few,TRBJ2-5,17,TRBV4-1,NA,CASSQFGATYMEETQYF,TGCGCCAGCAGCCAGTTCGGGGCCACCTACATGGAGGAGACCCAGTACTTC
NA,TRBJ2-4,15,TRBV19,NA,CASSPQGRTKNIQYF,TGTGCCAGTAGTCCGCAGGGGAGGACCAAAAACATTCAGTACTTC
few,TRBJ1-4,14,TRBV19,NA,CASRGTGRREKLFF,TGTGCCAGTAGGGGAACGGGGCGCCGAGAAAAACTGTTTTTT
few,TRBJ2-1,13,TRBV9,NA,CASSIELGTKQFF,TGTGCCAGCAGCATAGAGTTAGGCACGAAGCAGTTCTTC
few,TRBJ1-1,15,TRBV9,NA,CASSAQGLRGTEAFF,TGTGCCAGCAGCGCGCAGGGCCTCAGGGGCACTGAAGCTTTCTTT
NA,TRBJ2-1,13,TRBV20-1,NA,CSASRGTYNEQFF,TGCAGTGCCTCCAGGGGTACCTACAATGAGCAGTTCTTC
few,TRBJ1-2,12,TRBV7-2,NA,CASSLLKYGYTF,TGTGCCAGCAGCTTATTGAAATATGGCTACACCTTC
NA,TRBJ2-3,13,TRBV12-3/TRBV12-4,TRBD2,CASRLAGSDTQYF,TGTGCCAGCCGACTAGCGGGATCAGATACGCAGTATTTT
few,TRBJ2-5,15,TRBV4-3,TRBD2,CASSQRAGGGETQYF,TGCGCCAGCAGCCAACGAGCGGGGGGTGGGGAGACCCAGTACTTC
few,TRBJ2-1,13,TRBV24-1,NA,CATSPWADNEQFF,TGTGCCACCTCACCCTGGGCGGACAATGAGCAGTTCTTC